These T cell receptor beta chains were read from a single sample in a study of blood T cell repertoires in COVID-19. TCRdb's copy holds only in-frame clones and misses some; the assay was immunoSEQ multiplex PCR. The sample lists about 170,000 clones, about 89% occurring once. Input material: peripheral blood. These TCRs come from a man between 65 and 85 years old with acute or convalescent COVID-19. The CDR3 runs from the conserved cysteine through the conserved F or W. Each record gives: J gene, D gene, V gene, CDR3 length, clone size, CDR3 DNA, CDR3 protein. D genes are given only for firm matches. Size tells how often a clone was seen (once, few, many) or the class of an expanded clone, and some rows leave it out.

TRBJ1-5	-	TRBV5-1	15	-	TGCGCCAGCAGCTTCCCAGGTACCTTGAATCAGCCCCAGCATTTT	CASSFPGTLNQPQHF
TRBJ2-2	-	TRBV24-1	14	-	TGTGCCACCAGTGACCCGACACGACCCGGGGAGCTGTTTTTT	CATSDPTRPGELFF
TRBJ1-2	-	TRBV3-1/TRBV3-2	14	-	TGTGCCAGCAGCCAAGATTTTCGGAACTATGGCTACACCTTC	CASSQDFRNYGYTF
TRBJ2-5	TRBD2	TRBV7-9	16	once	TGTGCCAGCAGCTTAGGGATAGCGGGGGGGCAAGAGACCCAGTACTTC	CASSLGIAGGQETQYF
TRBJ1-1	-	TRBV19	13	-	TGTGCCGGGTCGGACAGCTTGAACACTGAAGCTTTCTTT	CAGSDSLNTEAFF
TRBJ2-1	TRBD2	TRBV7-3	15	-	TGTGCCAGCAGCCTCTCGGCGGGAGCCTACAATGAGCAGTTCTTC	CASSLSAGAYNEQFF
TRBJ2-6	TRBD2	TRBV9	18	-	TGTGCCAGCAGCGTAGCTGGGGGAGGGACTACTGGGGCCAACGTCCTGACTTTC	CASSVAGGGTTGANVLTF
TRBJ2-5	-	TRBV5-1	13	-	TGCGCCAGCAGCTTGGATCCCAGAGAGACCCAGTACTTC	CASSLDPRETQYF
TRBJ1-6	-	TRBV4-3	15	-	TGCGCCAGCAGCCAAGACAGGTTCTATAATTCACCCCTCCACTTT	CASSQDRFYNSPLHF
TRBJ1-2	-	TRBV5-1	15	-	TGCGCCAGCAGCTTGGGTCAACCGCTCCTATATGGCTACACCTTC	CASSLGQPLLYGYTF
TRBJ2-7	TRBD1	TRBV6-5	14	-	TGTGCCAGCAGTCTGACAGGGGGTTCCCACGAGCAGTACTTC	CASSLTGGSHEQYF
TRBJ1-4	TRBD1	TRBV28	15	-	TGTGCCAGCAGTTTGGCGGGACAGGGTGGAGAAAAACTGTTTTTT	CASSLAGQGGEKLFF
TRBJ2-3	TRBD1	TRBV28	13	few	TGTGCCAGCAGTCTACCCTGGACAGGGACGCAGTATTTT	CASSLPWTGTQYF
TRBJ2-6	-	TRBV7-8	14	-	TGTGCCAGCGGCCAGCCCTCTGGGGCCAACGTCCTGACTTTC	CASGQPSGANVLTF
TRBJ1-6	-	TRBV11-2	15	-	TGTGCCAGCAGCTCGACCCAGGGATGGGATTCACCCCTCCACTTT	CASSSTQGWDSPLHF
TRBJ1-6	TRBD1	TRBV27	16	-	TGTGCCAGCAGTTTATTGGGACAGGGGGTTGGTTCACCCCTCCACTTT	CASSLLGQGVGSPLHF
TRBJ2-5	TRBD1	TRBV18	13	-	TGTGCCAGCTCACCGGGACAGCAAGAGACCCAGTACTTC	CASSPGQQETQYF
TRBJ2-5	-	TRBV5-5	14	-	TGTGCCAGCAGCTTGGGGAGAACCCCAGAGACCCAGTACTTC	CASSLGRTPETQYF
TRBJ1-6	TRBD1	TRBV9	16	few	TGTGCCAGCAGCGTAGGTGTCGGGACAGAGAATTCACCCCTCCACTTT	CASSVGVGTENSPLHF
TRBJ1-1	-	TRBV5-5	13	-	TGTGCCAGCAGCTTGGAACACAACACTGAAGCTTTCTTT	CASSLEHNTEAFF
TRBJ1-2	TRBD1	TRBV7-3	14	once	TGTGCCAGCAGCCAATCTCAGGGGGCAGATGGCTACACCTTC	CASSQSQGADGYTF
TRBJ2-3	-	TRBV2	12	-	TGTGCCAGCGGACTAACCACAGATACGCAGTATTTT	CASGLTTDTQYF
TRBJ2-3	-	TRBV5-6	16	-	TGTGCCAGCAGCTTCACGAGGGGGGGGCGCACAGATACGCAGTATTTT	CASSFTRGGRTDTQYF
TRBJ1-1	-	TRBV19	14	once	TGTGCCAGTAGCCGGAGAGGGTCCGCGGGTGAAGCTTTCTTT	CASSRRGSAGEAFF
TRBJ2-3	TRBD2	TRBV5-1	17	-	TGCGCCAGCAGCTTGGGTCTAATAGCGGGAGGCACAGATACGCAGTATTTT	CASSLGLIAGGTDTQYF
TRBJ1-3	TRBD1	TRBV27	17	-	TGTGCCAGCAGTCCCCGGACAGGCCCGTTCTCTGGAAACACCATATATTTT	CASSPRTGPFSGNTIYF
TRBJ1-3	-	TRBV7-2	15	-	TGTGCCAGCAGCTTCAGCCAGGGTCGCGGAAACACCATATATTTT	CASSFSQGRGNTIYF
TRBJ2-1	-	TRBV3-1/TRBV3-2	14	few	TGTGCCAGTACCACGGCAGGGGTGGGCAATGAGCAGTTCTTC	CASTTAGVGNEQFF
TRBJ2-3	TRBD2	TRBV18	17	-	TGTGCCAGCTCACCGGCGCGGATCGAGCGGGAGACAGATACGCAGTATTTT	CASSPARIERETDTQYF
TRBJ1-2	-	TRBV6-5	15	-	TGTGCCAGCAGTTACAATGGCGGAGCTAACTATGGCTACACCTTC	CASSYNGGANYGYTF
TRBJ2-7	TRBD1	TRBV3-1/TRBV3-2	14	-	TGTGCCAGCAGCTACCAGGGGGTAAATTACGAGCAGTACTTC	CASSYQGVNYEQYF
TRBJ2-5	TRBD1	TRBV18	14	-	TGTGCCAGCTCACCGGACAGGCAACAAGAGACCCAGTACTTC	CASSPDRQQETQYF
TRBJ2-3	-	TRBV9	17	-	TGTGCCAGCAGCTCCCAGGGCCCCATAGATTCAGCTGATACGCAGTATTTT	CASSSQGPIDSADTQYF
TRBJ1-1	-	TRBV6-1	15	-	TGTGCCAGCAGTGACCCGGGACAAAAGAACACTGAAGCTTTCTTT	CASSDPGQKNTEAFF
TRBJ1-2	TRBD1	TRBV7-9	13	few	TGTGCCAGCAGCTCACAGGGGGCTCAGGGCTACACCTTC	CASSSQGAQGYTF
TRBJ2-5	TRBD2	TRBV5-1	15	-	TGCGCCAGCAGTCAACAGCGGGAGCTAGAAGAGACCCAGTACTTC	CASSQQRELEETQYF
TRBJ2-1	TRBD1	TRBV4-3	15	-	TGCGCCAGCAGCCAAGATCCAGGACAGGACTATGAGCAGTTCTTC	CASSQDPGQDYEQFF
TRBJ1-1	-	TRBV27	14	-	TGTGCCAGCAGAATTGGGGGGACGAACACTGAAGCTTTCTTT	CASRIGGTNTEAFF
TRBJ2-5	TRBD2	TRBV9	15	-	TGTGCCAGCAGTGGTCTTAGCGGGCCGAGGGGGACCCAGTACTTC	CASSGLSGPRGTQYF
TRBJ2-7	TRBD2	TRBV19	17	-	TGTGCCAGTAGTCTAAGCGGGAACATGTGGATTGCCTACGAGCAGTACTTC	CASSLSGNMWIAYEQYF
TRBJ2-2	-	TRBV10-3	16	-	TGTGCCATCAGTGAGTTGGGCACCTCGAACACCGGGGAGCTGTTTTTT	CAISELGTSNTGELFF
TRBJ2-3	TRBD2	TRBV9	15	-	TGTGCCAGCACTCCATTTGGGCTAGCGGGAGATACGCAGTATTTT	CASTPFGLAGDTQYF
TRBJ2-5	-	TRBV3-1/TRBV3-2	13	few	TGTGCCAGCAGCCTCCATAGCGAAGAGACCCAGTACTTC	CASSLHSEETQYF
TRBJ2-7	TRBD1	TRBV19	16	-	TGTGCCAGTAGTATGTCCTCGACAGGGCGTCCCTACGAGCAGTACTTC	CASSMSSTGRPYEQYF
TRBJ2-1	TRBD2	TRBV7-6	15	-	TGTGCCAGCAGCCCGGGGACTAGCGGGGGCAGCGAGCAGTTCTTC	CASSPGTSGGSEQFF
TRBJ2-1	-	TRBV9	13	-	TGTGCCAGCAGCGTAGCTAGCAGCGATGAGCAGTTCTTC	CASSVASSDEQFF
TRBJ1-4	TRBD1	TRBV5-5	15	-	TGTGCCAGCAGCCGGGCCCAGGGGGCGGCTGAAAAACTGTTTTTT	CASSRAQGAAEKLFF
TRBJ2-1	TRBD2	TRBV7-6	16	-	TGTGCCAGCAGCTCTGGGACTAGCGGGGGGTCCAATGAGCAGTTCTTC	CASSSGTSGGSNEQFF
TRBJ2-5	TRBD2	TRBV9	16	-	TGTGCCAGCAGCATTTCGCCGTCTGGGGGGGGAGAGACCCAGTACTTC	CASSISPSGGGETQYF
TRBJ2-3	TRBD2	TRBV29-1	17	-	TGCAGCGTTGACGGGAGTGCCAGCGGGGGGCCTGGAGATACGCAGTATTTT	CSVDGSASGGPGDTQYF
TRBJ2-5	TRBD2	TRBV27	16	-	TGTGCCAGCAGTTCCTACTTTAGCGGGGGGGGAGAGACCCAGTACTTC	CASSSYFSGGGETQYF
TRBJ2-1	-	TRBV15	13	-	TGTGCCACCAGCAGAGACCGGGACAATGAGCAGTTCTTC	CATSRDRDNEQFF
TRBJ1-1	TRBD1	TRBV9	15	-	TGTGCCAGCAGCCTGTGGACAGGGGGCTCCACTGAAGCTTTCTTT	CASSLWTGGSTEAFF
TRBJ2-7	TRBD1	TRBV18	14	-	TGTGCCAGCTCACTCTTCTCAGGGGGCGGGGAGCAGTACTTC	CASSLFSGGGEQYF
TRBJ2-7	TRBD2	TRBV5-4	14	-	TGTGCCAGCAGCCGTAGCGGGAGAGAGGGCGAGCAGTACTTC	CASSRSGREGEQYF
TRBJ1-1	TRBD1	TRBV5-4	14	-	TGTGCCAGCAGCCAGCAGGGGGCACGCACTGAAGCTTTCTTT	CASSQQGARTEAFF
TRBJ1-1	-	TRBV28	14	-	TGTGCCAGCAGTTTGTCCGGACGGGGCACTGAAGCTTTCTTT	CASSLSGRGTEAFF
TRBJ1-5	-	TRBV18	15	-	TGTGCCAGCTCACCGACGGGTGGGAGCAATCAGCCCCAGCATTTT	CASSPTGGSNQPQHF